The 17 T cell receptor beta chains given below trace back to one sample, sequenced in a study of T cells in Graves' hyperthyroidism and ophthalmopathy. From RNA transcripts, TCR beta CDR3 regions were amplified. RT-PCR in the first round (using the HTBI primer set) targeted the TCR CDR3. TCRdb re-called the multiplex PCR reads with MiXCR, one entry per CDR3 protein. The table shows about 720,000 distinct CDR3 sequences, with roughly 15% occurring only once. The specimen sequenced was blood. Source of these receptors: a man aged 18-30 years with Graves' hyperthyroidism.

In this sample, this clonotype turned up many times. The chain is built from TRBV12-3 or TRBV12-4 and TRBJ1-1, with 9 bases fitting TRBD1. J gave up 7 bases and V 6 bases, and 6 bases lay outside the gene matches. CDR3 length equals 13 residues. The CDR3 loop is CASRTHRGLEAFF. DNA of the CDR3: TGTGCCAGCAGGACACACAGGGGGCTTGAAGCTTTCTTT.

The chain couples TRBV27 to TRBJ1-2; no clear D. The V gene lost 4 bases and the J gene lost 0 bases, with 12 bases spanning the gap. CDR1 and CDR2 from the germline V gene are MNHEY and SMNVEV (reference sequence). The CDR3 extends over 15 amino acids. CDR3 in amino acids: CASSSTTDPNYGYTF. The DNA of the CDR3 is TGTGCCAGCAGTTCCACCACCGACCCTAACTATGGCTACACCTTC.

The table lists this clonotype with a few counts. The genes are TRBV11-2 and TRBJ2-1, with TRBD2 identical over 12 bases. CDR1 is SGHAT and CDR2 is FQNNGV in the germline V gene. The CDR3 extends over 15 amino acids. After removal of 4 bases from V and 9 bases from J, the junction contained 7 bases not matched to a gene. CDR3 residues: CASSSITTSGSEQFF. As DNA, the CDR3 is TGTGCCAGCAGCTCTATCACGACTAGCGGGAGTGAGCAGTTCTTC. The whole variable domain, filled in from reference TRBV11-2 and TRBJ2-1, reads EAGVAQSPRYKIIEKRQSVAFWCNPISGHATLYWYQQILGQGPKLLIQFQNNGVVDDSQLPKDRFSAERLKGVDSTLKIQPAKLEDSAVYLCASSSITTSGSEQFFGPGTRLTVL.

The chain uses TRBV12-3 or TRBV12-4 and TRBJ1-2; 10 bases line up with TRBD1. V was clipped by 8 bases and J by 4 bases; unmatched bases: 4. This CDR3 comprises 13 residues. The CDR3 spells CASGQGVGYGYTF. The DNA for the CDR3 is TGTGCCAGCGGACAGGGGGTCGGCTATGGCTACACCTTC.

A remark on this clonotype: One end of the junction fails to match germline, which may point to a read error. V usage is TRBV14 and J usage is TRBJ2-5; no clear D. There are 13 residues in the CDR3. The germline V gene has CDR1 SGHDN and CDR2 FVKESK. The DNA for the CDR3 is TGTGCCAGCAGCCAAGACTTGGCGCCCCCCCCACACTTC. Its protein product is CASSQDLAPPPHF.

This chain joins TRBV9 and TRBJ2-3, with D maybe TRBD2 (5 bases). Trimming removed 3 bases at V and 3 bases at J, with 20 bases between. Germline loops: CDR1 SGDLS, CDR2 YYNGEE. This CDR3 has 17 residues. The CDR3 sequence: CASSGVGFVGETDTQYF. The CDR3 region has the DNA TGTGCCAGCAGCGGAGTGGGGTTCGTGGGAGAAACAGATACGCAGTATTTT.

The chain is built from TRBV7-2 and TRBJ2-2, with 9 nucleotides matching TRBD1. The V gene's germline CDR1 is SGHTA and CDR2 FQGNSA. V shed 4 bases and J 5 bases; nucleotides not matched to a gene: 8. The CDR3 spans 16 residues. The CDR3 sequence is CASSSPQGARTGELFF. The CDR3 region has the DNA TGTGCCAGCAGCTCCCCACAGGGGGCGAGGACCGGGGAGCTGTTTTTT.

In its sample, this clonotype was seen many times. V gene TRBV5-5 combines with J gene TRBJ1-5; tentative D call: TRBD1 (6 bases). V gave up 0 bases and J gave up 0 bases, with 13 bases separating them. Germline lookup yields CDR1 SGHKS and CDR2 YYEKEE (reference sequence). This CDR3 spans 17 amino acids. In DNA form, the CDR3 reads TGTGCCAGCAGCTTGGGGGGGACAATTCTTAGCAATCAGCCCCAGCATTTT. Amino acid sequence: CASSLGGTILSNQPQHF.

J is TRBJ2-3 and V is TRBV6-1, with D possibly being TRBD1 or TRBD2 (6 bases each). The CDR3 has 16 residues. The V end was cut by 7 bases, the J end by 2 bases, with 19 bases between. The germline V gene encodes CDR1 MNHNS and CDR2 SASEGT. Written as DNA, the CDR3 is TGTGCCAGCACTAGGACAGCGGGCGCCAACACAGATACGCAGTATTTT. Amino acid sequence: CASTRTAGANTDTQYF.

This clonotype was detected many times. The genes are TRBV7-3 and TRBJ1-2; TRBD1 is a possible D gene (6 bases). Germline values: CDR1 SGHTA, CDR2 FQGTGA. The CDR3 is 13 residues long. V lost 5 bases to trimming and J lost 5 bases, with 12 bases between them. The CDR3 DNA is TGTGCCAGCAGCACAGGGCGCGAATATGGCTACACCTTC. Amino acids: CASSTGREYGYTF.

The chain links TRBV28 to TRBJ2-7; TRBD1 matches 7 bases. The CDR3 is made up of 13 amino acids. Trimming at V came to 4 bases and at J to 3 bases, leaving 3 bases not matched to a gene. CDR1 MDHEN and CDR2 SYDVKM come from the germline V gene. The CDR3 DNA reads TGTGCCAGCAGTTGGGACAGTCTCTACGAGCAGTACTTC. It translates to CASSWDSLYEQYF.

Comment on this clonotype: The conserved phenylalanine or tryptophan is not found at the CDR3 terminus, so this likely reflects a read error. V is TRBV7-2 and J is TRBJ1-1; no definite D call. This CDR3 is 17 amino acids long. Germline V CDR1 and CDR2: SGHTA, FQGNSA. V was clipped by 1 base and J by 0 bases, with 15 bases between them. CDR3 in amino acids: CASSLGPYDILNTEAFL. As DNA, the CDR3 is TGTGCCAGCAGCTTAGGGCCCTACGATATATTGAACACTGAAGCTTTCCTT.

The chain's CDR3 is CASSWGQNAPDTQYF. CDR3 sequence (DNA): TGTGCCAGCAGTTGGGGACAAAACGCCCCAGATACGCAGTATTTT. The chain has TRBV7-9 and TRBJ2-3; a weak D match, TRBD1 (6 bases). V was shortened by 6 bases and J by 4 bases, with 17 bases between the two germline ends. The CDR3 is made up of 15 amino acids. Germline V CDR1 and CDR2: SEHNR, FQNEAQ (reference sequence).

This clonotype was observed a few times. The V and J genes are TRBV27 and TRBJ2-7, with TRBD1 as a possible D gene (5 bases). Germline CDR1 and CDR2: MNHEY and SMNVEV (reference sequence). The CDR3 sequence is 13 residues long. V lost 2 bases and J lost 3, with 8 bases in between. In nucleotides, the CDR3 is TGTGCCAGCAGTTTAGACAGCTACTACGAGCAGTACTTC. This encodes CASSLDSYYEQYF.

This clonotype was observed at least ten times. The V gene is TRBV20-1, the J gene TRBJ2-1; 7 nucleotides match TRBD1. CDR1 DFQATT and CDR2 SNEGSKA come from the germline V gene (reference sequence). Trimming cost V 1 base and J 6 bases; bases outside gene matches: 6. The CDR3 is made up of 14 amino acids. This CDR3 is CSARVWGQSNEQFF. The CDR3 nucleotides read TGCAGTGCTAGAGTATGGGGACAGTCCAATGAGCAGTTCTTC.

This clonotype was observed many times. Written as DNA, the CDR3 is TGTGCCAGCAAAGTCCCGGGACTACCGCCAGATACGCAGTATTTT. It codes for CASKVPGLPPDTQYF. The V call is TRBV28, the J call TRBJ2-3; 7 positions agree with TRBD2. CDR1 and CDR2 (germline): MDHEN, SYDVKM. The CDR3 extends over 15 amino acids. Unmatched junction bases numbered 11, after V lost 7 bases and J lost 4 bases.

The V gene is TRBV20-1, the J gene TRBJ2-1; 8 positions match TRBD2. J gave up 2 bases and V 5 bases, and 8 bases lay outside the gene matches. CDR3 length: 15 amino acids. CDR1 DFQATT and CDR2 SNEGSKA come from the germline V gene (reference sequence). In DNA, the CDR3 is TGCAGTGCTCCCAAGCGGGAGAAAGCCTACAATGAGCAGTTCTTC. This gives the protein CSAPKREKAYNEQFF.